A single T cell receptor beta chain is shown here with its context. The CDR3 totals 17 residues. Germline CDR1 LNHNV, CDR2 YYDKDF (reference sequence). Trimming shortened V by 1 base and J by 5 bases, and 21 bases separated the two germline ends. CD45RO-negative cells were positively selected for CCR7, leaving out terminally differentiated effector memory CD45RA+ cells. Donors included only healthy HIV-negative adults lacking recent acute infections or vaccinations. This sample stems from a study of shared clonotypes between healthy human individuals. Study in general: Each donor's CD4 naive and CD4 memory cells filled three plates apiece, CD8 naive two, and CD8 memory one.

Measured with immunoSEQ multiplex PCR; TCRdb has only the in-frame clones, and not every one. Of around 550,000 clones listed, approximately 95% are singletons. The sample taken for sequencing was naive CD8+ T cells sorted from blood. The chain carries TRBV15 and TRBJ2-7, with D possibly TRBD1 on 6 matching bases. The clonotype was recovered from a woman aged 30 to 39 in good health. The CDR3 loop reads CATSRALIRGSQHEQYF. Here the CDR3 DNA reads TGTGCCACCAGCAGAGCTCTCATTAGGGGGAGTCAGCACGAGCAGTACTTC.